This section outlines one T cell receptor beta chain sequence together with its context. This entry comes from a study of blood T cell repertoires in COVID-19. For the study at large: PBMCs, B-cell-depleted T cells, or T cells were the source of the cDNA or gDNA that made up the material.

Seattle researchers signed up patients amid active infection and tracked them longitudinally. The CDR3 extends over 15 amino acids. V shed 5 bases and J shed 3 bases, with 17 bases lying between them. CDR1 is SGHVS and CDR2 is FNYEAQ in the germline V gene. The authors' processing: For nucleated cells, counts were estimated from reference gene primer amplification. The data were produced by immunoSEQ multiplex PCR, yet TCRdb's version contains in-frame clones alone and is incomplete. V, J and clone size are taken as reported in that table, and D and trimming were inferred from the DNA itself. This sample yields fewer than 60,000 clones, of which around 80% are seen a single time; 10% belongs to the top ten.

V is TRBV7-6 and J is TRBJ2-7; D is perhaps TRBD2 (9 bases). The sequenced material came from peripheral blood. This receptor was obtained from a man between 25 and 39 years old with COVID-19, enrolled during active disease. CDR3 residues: CASSPGGGRGYEQYF. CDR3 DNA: TGTGCCAGCAGCCCAGGGGGCGGGAGGGGCTACGAGCAGTACTTC.